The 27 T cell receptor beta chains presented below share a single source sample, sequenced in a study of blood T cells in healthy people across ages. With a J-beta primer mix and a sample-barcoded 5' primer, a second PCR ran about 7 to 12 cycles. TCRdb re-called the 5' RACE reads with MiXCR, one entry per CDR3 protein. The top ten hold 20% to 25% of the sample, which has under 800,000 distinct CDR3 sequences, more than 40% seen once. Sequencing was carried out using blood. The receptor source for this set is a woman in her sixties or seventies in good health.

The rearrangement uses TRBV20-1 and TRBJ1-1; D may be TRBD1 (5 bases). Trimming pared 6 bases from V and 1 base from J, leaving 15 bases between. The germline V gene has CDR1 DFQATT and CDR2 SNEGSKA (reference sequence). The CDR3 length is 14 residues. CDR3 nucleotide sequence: TGCAGTGCGTCCCGGGGCAGGCAGAACACTGAAGCTTTCTTT. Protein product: CSASRGRQNTEAFF.

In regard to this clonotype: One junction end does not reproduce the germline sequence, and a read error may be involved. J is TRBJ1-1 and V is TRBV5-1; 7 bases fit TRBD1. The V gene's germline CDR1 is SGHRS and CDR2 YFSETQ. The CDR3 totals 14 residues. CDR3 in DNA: TGCGCCAGCAGCCACCAGGGGGGGAACACTGGAGCTTTCTTT. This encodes CASSHQGGNTGAFF.

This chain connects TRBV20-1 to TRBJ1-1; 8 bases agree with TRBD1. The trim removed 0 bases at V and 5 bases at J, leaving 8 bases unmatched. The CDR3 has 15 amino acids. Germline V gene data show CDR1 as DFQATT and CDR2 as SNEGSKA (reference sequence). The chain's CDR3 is CSARDPGRGPTEAFF. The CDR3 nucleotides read TGCAGTGCTAGAGATCCCGGCAGGGGGCCAACTGAAGCTTTCTTT.

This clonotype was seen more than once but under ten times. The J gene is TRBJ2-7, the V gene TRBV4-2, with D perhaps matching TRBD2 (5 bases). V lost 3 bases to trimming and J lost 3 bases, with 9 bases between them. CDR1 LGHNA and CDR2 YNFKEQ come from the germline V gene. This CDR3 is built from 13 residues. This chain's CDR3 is CASSQQADYEQYF. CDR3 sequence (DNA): TGTGCCAGCAGCCAGCAAGCGGACTACGAGCAGTACTTC.

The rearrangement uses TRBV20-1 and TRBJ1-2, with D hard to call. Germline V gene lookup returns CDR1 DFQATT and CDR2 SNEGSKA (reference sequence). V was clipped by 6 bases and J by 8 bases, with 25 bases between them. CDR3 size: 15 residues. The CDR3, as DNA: TGCAGTGCCCACTCCCCAGGATTCACCCTCAAGGGCTACACCTTC. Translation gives CSAHSPGFTLKGYTF.

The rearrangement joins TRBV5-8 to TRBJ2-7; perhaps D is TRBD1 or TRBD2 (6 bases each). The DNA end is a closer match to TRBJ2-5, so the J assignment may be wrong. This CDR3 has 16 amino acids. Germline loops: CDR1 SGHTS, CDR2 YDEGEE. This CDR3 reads CASSLGGQGGKETQYF. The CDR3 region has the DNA TGTGCCAGCAGCTTGGGGGGGCAGGGAGGAAAAGAGACCCAGTACTTC.

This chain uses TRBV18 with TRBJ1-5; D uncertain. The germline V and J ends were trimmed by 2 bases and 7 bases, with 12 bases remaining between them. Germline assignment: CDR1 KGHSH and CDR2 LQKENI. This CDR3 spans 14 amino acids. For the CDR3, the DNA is TGTGCCAGCTCACCAGGGTTCGGGGAACAGCCCCAGCATTTT. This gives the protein CASSPGFGEQPQHF. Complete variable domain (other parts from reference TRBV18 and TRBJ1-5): NAGVMQNPRHLVRRRGQEARLRCSPMKGHSHVYWYRQLPEEGLKFMVYLQKENIIDESGMPKERFSAEFPKEGPSILRIQQVVRGDSAAYFCASSPGFGEQPQHFGDGTRLSIL.

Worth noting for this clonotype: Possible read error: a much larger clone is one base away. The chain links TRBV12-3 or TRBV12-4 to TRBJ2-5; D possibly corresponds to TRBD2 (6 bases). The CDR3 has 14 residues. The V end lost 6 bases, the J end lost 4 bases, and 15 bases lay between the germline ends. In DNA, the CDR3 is TGTGCCAGCAGGCAACAGTGGGGAGGAGAGACCCAGTACTTC. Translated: CASRQQWGGETQYF.

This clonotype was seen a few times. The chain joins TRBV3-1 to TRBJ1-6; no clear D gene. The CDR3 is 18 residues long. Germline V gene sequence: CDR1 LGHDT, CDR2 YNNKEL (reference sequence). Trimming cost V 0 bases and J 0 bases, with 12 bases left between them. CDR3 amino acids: CASSQESGGISYNSPLHF. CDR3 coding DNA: TGTGCCAGCAGCCAAGAATCGGGCGGGATCTCCTATAATTCACCCCTCCACTTT.

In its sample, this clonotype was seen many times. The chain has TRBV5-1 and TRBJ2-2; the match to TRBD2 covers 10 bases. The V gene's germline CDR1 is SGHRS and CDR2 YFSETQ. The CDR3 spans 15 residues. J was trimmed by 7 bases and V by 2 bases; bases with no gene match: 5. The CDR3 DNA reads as TGCGCCAGCAGCTTCGCTAGCGGGAGATTCGGGGAGCTGTTTTTT. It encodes CASSFASGRFGELFF.

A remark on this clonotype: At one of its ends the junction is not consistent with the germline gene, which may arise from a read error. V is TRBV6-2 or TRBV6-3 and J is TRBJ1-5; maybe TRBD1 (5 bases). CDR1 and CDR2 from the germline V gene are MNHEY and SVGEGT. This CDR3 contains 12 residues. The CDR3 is CASSRGTQPRHF. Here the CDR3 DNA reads TGTGCCAGCAGCCGCGGGACGCAGCCCCGGCATTTT.

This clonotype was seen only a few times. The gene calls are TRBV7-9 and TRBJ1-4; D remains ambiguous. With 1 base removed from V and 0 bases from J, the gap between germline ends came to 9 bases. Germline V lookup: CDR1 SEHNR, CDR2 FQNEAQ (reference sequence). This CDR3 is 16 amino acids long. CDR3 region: CASSLGARATNEKLFF. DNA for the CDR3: TGTGCCAGCAGCTTAGGGGCACGTGCAACTAATGAAAAACTGTTTTTT.

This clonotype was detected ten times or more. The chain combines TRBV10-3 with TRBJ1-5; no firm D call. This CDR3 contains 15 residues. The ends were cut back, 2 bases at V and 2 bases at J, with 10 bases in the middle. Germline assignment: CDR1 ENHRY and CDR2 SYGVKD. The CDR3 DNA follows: TGTGCCATCAGTGAGACCGAAGTGGGCAATCAGCCCCAGCATTTT. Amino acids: CAISETEVGNQPQHF.

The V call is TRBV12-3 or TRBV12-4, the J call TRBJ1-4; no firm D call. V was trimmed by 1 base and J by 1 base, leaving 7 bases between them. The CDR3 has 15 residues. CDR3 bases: TGTGCCAGCAGTTTAGGAGGGAAAACTAATGAAAAACTGTTTTTT. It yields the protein CASSLGGKTNEKLFF.

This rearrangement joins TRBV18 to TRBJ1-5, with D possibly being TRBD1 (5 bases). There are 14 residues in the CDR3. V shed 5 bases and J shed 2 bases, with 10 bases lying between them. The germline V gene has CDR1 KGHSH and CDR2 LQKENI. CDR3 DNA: TGTGCCAGCTCATCGGGGACTCGCAATCAGCCCCAGCATTTT. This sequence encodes CASSSGTRNQPQHF.

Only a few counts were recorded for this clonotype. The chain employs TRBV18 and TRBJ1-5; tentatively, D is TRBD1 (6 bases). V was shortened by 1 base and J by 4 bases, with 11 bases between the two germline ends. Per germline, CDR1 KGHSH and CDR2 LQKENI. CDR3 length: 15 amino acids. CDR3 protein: CASSPLQTGNQPQHF. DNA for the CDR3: TGTGCCAGCTCACCACTTCAGACAGGTAATCAGCCCCAGCATTTT.

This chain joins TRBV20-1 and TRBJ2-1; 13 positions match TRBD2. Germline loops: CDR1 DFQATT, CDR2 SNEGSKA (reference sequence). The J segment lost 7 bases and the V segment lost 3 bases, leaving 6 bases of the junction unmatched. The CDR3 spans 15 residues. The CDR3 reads CSASLGTSGVNEQFF. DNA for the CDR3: TGCAGTGCTAGTCTTGGGACTAGCGGGGTAAATGAGCAGTTCTTC.

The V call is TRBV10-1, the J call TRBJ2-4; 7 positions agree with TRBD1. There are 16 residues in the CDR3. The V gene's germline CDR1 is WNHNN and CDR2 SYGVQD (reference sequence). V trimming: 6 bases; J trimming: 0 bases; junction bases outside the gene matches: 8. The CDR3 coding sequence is TGCGCCAGCAGAGACGACAGGGCTCTAGCCAAAAACATTCAGTACTTC. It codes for CASRDDRALAKNIQYF.

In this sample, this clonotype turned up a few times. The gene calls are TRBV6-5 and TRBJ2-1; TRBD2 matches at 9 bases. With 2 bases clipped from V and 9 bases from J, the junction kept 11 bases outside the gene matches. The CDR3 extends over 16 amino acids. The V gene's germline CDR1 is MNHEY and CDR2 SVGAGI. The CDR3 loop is CASSYGSSGTRSEQFF. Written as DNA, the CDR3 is TGTGCCAGCAGTTACGGGTCTAGCGGGACCCGAAGTGAGCAGTTCTTC.

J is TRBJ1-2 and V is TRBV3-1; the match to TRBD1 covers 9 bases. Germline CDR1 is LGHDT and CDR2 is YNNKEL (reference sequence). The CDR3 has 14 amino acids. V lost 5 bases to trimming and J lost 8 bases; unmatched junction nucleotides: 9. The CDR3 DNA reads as TGTGCCAGCAGCTCACAGGGGGCGGTCGACGGCTACACCTTC. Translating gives CASSSQGAVDGYTF.

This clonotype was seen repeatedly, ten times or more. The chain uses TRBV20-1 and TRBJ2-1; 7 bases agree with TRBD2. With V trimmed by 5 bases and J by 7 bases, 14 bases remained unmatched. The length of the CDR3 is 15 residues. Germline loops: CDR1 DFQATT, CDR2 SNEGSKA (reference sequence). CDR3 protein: CSAPRRELPGNEQFF. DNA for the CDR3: TGCAGTGCTCCACGGCGGGAGCTTCCGGGGAATGAGCAGTTCTTC.

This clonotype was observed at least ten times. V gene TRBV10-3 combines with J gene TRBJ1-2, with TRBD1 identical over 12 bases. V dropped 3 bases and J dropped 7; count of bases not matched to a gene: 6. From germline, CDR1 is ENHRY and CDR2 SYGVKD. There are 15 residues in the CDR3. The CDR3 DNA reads TGTGCCATCAGTGAAACGGGACAGGGGGCTTCTGGCTACACCTTC. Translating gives CAISETGQGASGYTF.

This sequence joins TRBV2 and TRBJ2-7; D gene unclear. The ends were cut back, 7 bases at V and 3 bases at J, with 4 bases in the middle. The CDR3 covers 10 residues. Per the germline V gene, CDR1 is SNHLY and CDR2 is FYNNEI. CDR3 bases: TGTGCCAGCACTTACTACGAGCAGTACTTC. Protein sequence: CASTYYEQYF.

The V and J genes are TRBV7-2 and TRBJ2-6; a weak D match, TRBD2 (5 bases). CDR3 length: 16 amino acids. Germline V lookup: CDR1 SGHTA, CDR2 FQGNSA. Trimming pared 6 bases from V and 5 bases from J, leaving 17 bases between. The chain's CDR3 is CASRDFEGNRANVLTF. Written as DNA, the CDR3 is TGTGCCAGCAGGGACTTTGAGGGAAATAGGGCCAACGTCCTGACTTTC.

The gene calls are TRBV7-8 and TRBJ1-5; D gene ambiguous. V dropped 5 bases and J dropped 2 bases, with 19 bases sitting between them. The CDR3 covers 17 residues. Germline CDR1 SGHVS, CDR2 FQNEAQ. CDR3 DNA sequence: TGTGCCAGCAGCCACACTTCGGGGAGTATCGGCAATCAGCCCCAGCATTTT. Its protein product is CASSHTSGSIGNQPQHF.

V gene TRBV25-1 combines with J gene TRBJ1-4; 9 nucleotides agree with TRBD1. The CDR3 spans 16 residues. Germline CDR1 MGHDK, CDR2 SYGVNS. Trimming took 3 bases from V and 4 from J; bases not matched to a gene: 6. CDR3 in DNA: TGTGCCAGCAGTGATCCGGGACAGGGTGTTAATGAAAAACTGTTTTTT. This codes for CASSDPGQGVNEKLFF.

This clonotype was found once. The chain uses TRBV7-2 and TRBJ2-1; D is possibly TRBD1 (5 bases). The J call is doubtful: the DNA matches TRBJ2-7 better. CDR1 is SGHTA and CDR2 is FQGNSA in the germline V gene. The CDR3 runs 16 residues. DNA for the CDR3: TGTGCCAGCAGCTTATTAAGGGGATGGCAATTCAATGAGCAGTACTTC. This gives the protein CASSLLRGWQFNEQYF.